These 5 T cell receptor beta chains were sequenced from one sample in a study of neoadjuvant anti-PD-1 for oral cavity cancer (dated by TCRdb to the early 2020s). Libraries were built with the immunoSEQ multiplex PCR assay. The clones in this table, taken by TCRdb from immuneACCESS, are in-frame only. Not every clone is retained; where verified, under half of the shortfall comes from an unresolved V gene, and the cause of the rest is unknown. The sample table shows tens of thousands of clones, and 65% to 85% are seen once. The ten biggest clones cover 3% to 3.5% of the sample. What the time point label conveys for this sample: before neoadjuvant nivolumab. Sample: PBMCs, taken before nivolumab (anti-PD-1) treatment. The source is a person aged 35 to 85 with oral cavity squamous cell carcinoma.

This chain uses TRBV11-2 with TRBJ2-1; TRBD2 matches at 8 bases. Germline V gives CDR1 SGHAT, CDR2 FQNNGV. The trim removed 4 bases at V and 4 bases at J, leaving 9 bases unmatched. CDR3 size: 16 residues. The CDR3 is CASSSVSGGGYNEQFF. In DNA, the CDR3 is TGTGCCAGCAGCTCCGTTAGTGGCGGGGGGTACAATGAGCAGTTCTTC.

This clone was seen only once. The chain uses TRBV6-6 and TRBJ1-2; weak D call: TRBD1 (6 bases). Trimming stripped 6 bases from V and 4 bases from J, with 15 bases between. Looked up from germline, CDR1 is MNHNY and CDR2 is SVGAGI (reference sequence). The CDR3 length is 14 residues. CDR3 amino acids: CASSGDTSGYGYTF. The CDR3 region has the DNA TGTGCCAGCAGCGGGGACACCTCGGGCTATGGCTACACCTTC.

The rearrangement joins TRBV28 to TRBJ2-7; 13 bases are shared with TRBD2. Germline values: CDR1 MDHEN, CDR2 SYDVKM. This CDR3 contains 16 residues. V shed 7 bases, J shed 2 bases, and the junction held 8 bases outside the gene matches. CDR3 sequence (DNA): TGTGCCAGCACCCTCTCCGGGACTAGCGGGACCTACGAGCAGTACTTC. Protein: CASTLSGTSGTYEQYF.

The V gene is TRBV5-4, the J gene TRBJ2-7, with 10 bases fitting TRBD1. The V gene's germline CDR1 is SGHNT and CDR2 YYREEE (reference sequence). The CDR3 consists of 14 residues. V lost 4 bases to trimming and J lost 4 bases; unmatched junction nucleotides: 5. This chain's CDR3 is CASSIRQGAYEQYF. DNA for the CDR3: TGTGCCAGCAGCATTAGACAGGGGGCTTACGAGCAGTACTTC.

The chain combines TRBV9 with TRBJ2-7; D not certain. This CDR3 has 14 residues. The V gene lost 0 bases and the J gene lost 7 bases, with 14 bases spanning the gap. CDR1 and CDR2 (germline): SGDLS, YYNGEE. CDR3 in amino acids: CASSVGISYGEQYF. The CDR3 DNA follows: TGTGCCAGCAGCGTAGGAATCAGCTATGGGGAGCAGTACTTC.